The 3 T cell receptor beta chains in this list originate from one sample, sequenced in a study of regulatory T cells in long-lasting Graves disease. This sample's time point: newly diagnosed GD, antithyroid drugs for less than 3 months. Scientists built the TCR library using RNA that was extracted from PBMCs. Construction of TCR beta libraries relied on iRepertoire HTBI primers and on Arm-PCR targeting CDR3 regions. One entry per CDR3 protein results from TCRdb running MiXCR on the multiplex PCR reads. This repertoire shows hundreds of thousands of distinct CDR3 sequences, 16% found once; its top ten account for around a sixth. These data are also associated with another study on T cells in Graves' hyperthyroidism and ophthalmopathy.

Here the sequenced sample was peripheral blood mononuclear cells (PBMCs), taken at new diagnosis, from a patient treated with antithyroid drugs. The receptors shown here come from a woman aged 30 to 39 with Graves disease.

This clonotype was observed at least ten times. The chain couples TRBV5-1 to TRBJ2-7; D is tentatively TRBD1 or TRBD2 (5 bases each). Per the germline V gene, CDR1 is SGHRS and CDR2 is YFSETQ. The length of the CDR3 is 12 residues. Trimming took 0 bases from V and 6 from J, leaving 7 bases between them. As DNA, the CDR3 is TGCGCCAGCAGCTTGGACGGGACCGAGCAGTACTTC. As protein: CASSLDGTEQYF.

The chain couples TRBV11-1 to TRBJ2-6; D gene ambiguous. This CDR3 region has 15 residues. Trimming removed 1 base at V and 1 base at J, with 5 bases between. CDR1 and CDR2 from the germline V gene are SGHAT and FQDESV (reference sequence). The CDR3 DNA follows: TGTGCCAGCAGCTTAGACGGATCTGGGGCCAACGTCCTGACTTTC. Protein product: CASSLDGSGANVLTF.

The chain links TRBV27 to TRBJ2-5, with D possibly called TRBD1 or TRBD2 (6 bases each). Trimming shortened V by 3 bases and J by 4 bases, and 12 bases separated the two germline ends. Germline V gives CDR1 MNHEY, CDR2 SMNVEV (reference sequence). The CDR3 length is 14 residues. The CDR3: CASSFEGGPETQYF. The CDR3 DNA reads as TGTGCCAGCAGTTTCGAGGGGGGCCCAGAGACCCAGTACTTC.